The clone carrying this T cell receptor (beta chain) was seen a handful of times. This record belongs to a study of graft-versus-host responses after intestinal transplantation. Clones were read by immunoSEQ multiplex PCR, and TCRdb kept only the in-frame ones, dropping some. Of 15,000 to 20,000 clones listed, 87% are singletons. This CDR3 has 16 residues. Germline V gene lookup returns CDR1 SEHNR and CDR2 FQNEAQ (reference sequence). Trimming pared 6 bases from V and 4 bases from J, leaving 18 bases between. The J gene is TRBJ2-2, the V gene TRBV7-9, with a weak D call TRBD1 (6 bases). The specimen was bone marrow, collected 120 to 130 days after intestinal transplantation. The clonotype comes from a human patient who received an intestinal transplant, so some T cells may come from the graft donor. The CDR3 here is CASRAPDSEPTGELFF. In DNA, the CDR3 is TGTGCCAGCAGGGCACCGGACAGTGAGCCCACCGGGGAGCTGTTTTTT.